This TCR beta chain appears in the sequencing data of a study of neoadjuvant nivolumab and ipilimumab in lung cancer. For this clone: Its antigen is currently unknown.

Germline V gene lookup returns CDR1 MNHNS and CDR2 SASEGT. This CDR3 spans 14 amino acids. Trimming took 6 bases from V and 5 from J, leaving 16 bases between them. Study-level findings and limits: Resected tumors had greater TCR richness and clonality than uninvolved lung. Blood richness before therapy tracked richness in tumors resected after neoadjuvant therapy.

Repertoires were generated with immunoSEQ multiplex PCR, while TCRdb's copy carries only in-frame clones and drops some. The data contain approximately 26,000 clones, around 80% of them singletons. This TCR was sampled from an adult with non-small cell lung cancer. Sample: peripheral blood, taken before neoadjuvant nivolumab, alone or with ipilimumab. This chain joins TRBV6-1 and TRBJ2-5; possibly TRBD2 for D (6 bases). The CDR3 here is CASSFSGQRETQYF. CDR3 sequence (DNA): TGTGCCAGCAGCTTTAGCGGACAACGGGAGACCCAGTACTTC.